This T cell receptor (beta chain) emerged from a study of response to subunit inactivated influenza vaccine. Study results and limitations: Researchers suggested that each seasonal influenza vaccination recruits few new T cells.

The V segment lost 0 bases and the J segment 2 bases; nucleotides outside the gene matches: 2. The CDR3 has 16 amino acids. Germline CDR1 SGHDT, CDR2 YYEEEE. MiXCR was run by TCRdb on the RT-PCR reads, yielding one entry per CDR3 protein. The profile shows 250,000 to 350,000 distinct CDR3 sequences, approximately 20% of them singletons. Details on this clonotype: Its specificity is not known.

The clonotype comes from a man between 50 and 75 years old who received an inactivated influenza vaccine. The material sequenced was PBMCs from blood, taken approximately 20 months after vaccination. This chain connects TRBV5-6 to TRBJ2-3; TRBD2 aligns across 11 bases. CDR3 region: CASSLVSGGVTDTQYF. The CDR3 bases are TGTGCCAGCAGCTTGGTTAGCGGGGGGGTCACAGATACGCAGTATTTT.